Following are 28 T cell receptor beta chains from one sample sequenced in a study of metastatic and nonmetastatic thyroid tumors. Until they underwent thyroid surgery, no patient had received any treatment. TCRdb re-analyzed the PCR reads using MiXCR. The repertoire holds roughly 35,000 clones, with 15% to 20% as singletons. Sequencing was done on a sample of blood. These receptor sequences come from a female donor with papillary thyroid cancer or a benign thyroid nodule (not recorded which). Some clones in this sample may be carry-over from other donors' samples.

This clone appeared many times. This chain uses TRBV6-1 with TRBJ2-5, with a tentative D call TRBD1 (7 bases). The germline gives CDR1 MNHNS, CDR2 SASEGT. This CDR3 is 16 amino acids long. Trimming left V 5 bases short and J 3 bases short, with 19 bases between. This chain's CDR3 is CASSRGTEGGEETQYF. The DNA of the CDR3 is TGTGCCAGCAGTAGGGGGACAGAAGGCGGGGAAGAGACCCAGTACTTC.

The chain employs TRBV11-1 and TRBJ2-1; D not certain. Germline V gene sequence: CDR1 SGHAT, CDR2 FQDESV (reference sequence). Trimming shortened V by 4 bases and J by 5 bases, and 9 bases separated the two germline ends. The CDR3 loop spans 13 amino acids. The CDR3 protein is CASSSRLNNEQFF. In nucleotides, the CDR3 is TGTGCCAGCAGCTCACGACTGAACAATGAGCAGTTCTTC.

The CDR3 nucleotides read TGCAGCCTGGACAGGGCATTAACAAGAATTAACACTGAAGCTTTCTTT. It translates to CSLDRALTRINTEAFF. The chain carries TRBV29-1 and TRBJ1-1, with 8 nucleotides matching TRBD1. Germline loops: CDR1 SQVTM, CDR2 ANQGSEA. CDR3 length equals 16 residues. V lost 8 bases and J lost 2; bases outside the gene matches: 16.

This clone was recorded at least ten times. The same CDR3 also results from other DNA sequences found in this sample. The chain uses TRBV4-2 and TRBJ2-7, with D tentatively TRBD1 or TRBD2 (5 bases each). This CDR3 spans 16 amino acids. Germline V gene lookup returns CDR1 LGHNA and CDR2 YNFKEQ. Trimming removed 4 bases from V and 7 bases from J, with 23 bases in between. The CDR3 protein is CASSPNPGTGASEQYF. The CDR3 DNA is TGTGCCAGCAGCCCGAACCCGGGAACAGGAGCTTCTGAGCAGTACTTC.

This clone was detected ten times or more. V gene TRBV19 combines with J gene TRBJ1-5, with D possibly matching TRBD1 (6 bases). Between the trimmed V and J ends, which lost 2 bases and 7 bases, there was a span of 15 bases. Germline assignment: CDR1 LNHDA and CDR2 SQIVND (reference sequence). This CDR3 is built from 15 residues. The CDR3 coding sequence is TGTGCCAGTAGTATATGGGGAACAGGGCAGCAGCCCCAGCATTTT. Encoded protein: CASSIWGTGQQPQHF.

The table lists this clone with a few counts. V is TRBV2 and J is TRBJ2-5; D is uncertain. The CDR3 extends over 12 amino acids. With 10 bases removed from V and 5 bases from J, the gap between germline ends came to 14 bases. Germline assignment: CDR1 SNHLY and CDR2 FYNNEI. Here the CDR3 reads CAIGWALETQYF. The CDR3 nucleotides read TGTGCCATTGGTTGGGCCCTGGAGACCCAGTACTTC.

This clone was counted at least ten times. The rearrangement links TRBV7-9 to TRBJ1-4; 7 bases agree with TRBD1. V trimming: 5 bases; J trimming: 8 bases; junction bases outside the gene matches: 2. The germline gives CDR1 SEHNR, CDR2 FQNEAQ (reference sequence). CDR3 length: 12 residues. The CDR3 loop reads CASSRTGEKLFF. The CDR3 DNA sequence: TGTGCCAGCAGCCGGACAGGAGAAAAACTGTTTTTT.

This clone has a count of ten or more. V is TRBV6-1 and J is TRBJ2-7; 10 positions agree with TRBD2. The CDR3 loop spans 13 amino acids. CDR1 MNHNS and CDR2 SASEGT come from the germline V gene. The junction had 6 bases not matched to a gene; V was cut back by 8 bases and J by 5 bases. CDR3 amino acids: CASEAGGPDEQYF. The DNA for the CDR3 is TGTGCCAGCGAAGCGGGAGGGCCGGACGAGCAGTACTTC.

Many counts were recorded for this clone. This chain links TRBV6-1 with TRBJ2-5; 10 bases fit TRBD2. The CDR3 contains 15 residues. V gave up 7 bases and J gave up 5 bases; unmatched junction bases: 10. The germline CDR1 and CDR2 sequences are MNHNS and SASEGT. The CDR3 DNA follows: TGTGCCAGCAAGGCTAGCGGGAGAGTCGGGGAGACCCAGTACTTC. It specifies CASKASGRVGETQYF.

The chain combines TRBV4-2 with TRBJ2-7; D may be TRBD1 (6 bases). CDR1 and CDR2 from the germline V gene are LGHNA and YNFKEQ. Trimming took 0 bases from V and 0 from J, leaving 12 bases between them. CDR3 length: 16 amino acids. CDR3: CASSQEWDTSSYEQYF. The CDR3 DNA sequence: TGTGCCAGCAGCCAAGAATGGGACACTTCCTCCTACGAGCAGTACTTC.

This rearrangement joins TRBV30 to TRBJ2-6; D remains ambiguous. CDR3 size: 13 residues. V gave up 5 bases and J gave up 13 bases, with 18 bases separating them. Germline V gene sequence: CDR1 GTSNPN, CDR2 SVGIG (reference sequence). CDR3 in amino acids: CAWGNPVLRVLTF. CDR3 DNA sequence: TGTGCCTGGGGTAACCCAGTACTCCGTGTCCTGACTTTC.

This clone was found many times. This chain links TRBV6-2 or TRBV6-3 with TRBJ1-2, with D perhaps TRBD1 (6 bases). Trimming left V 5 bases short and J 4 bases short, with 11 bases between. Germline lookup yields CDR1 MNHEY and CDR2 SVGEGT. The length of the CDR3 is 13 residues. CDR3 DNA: TGTGCCAGCAGTAACACGGACAGCTATGGCTACACCTTC. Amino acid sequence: CASSNTDSYGYTF.

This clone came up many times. The CDR3 loop reads CASMRSSYEQYF. CDR3 bases: TGTGCCAGCATGAGGAGCTCCTACGAGCAGTACTTC. The rearrangement links TRBV6-1 to TRBJ2-7; the D is unclear. CDR1 MNHNS and CDR2 SASEGT come from the germline V gene. The V end lost 7 bases, the J end lost 0 bases, and 7 bases lay between the germline ends. CDR3 size: 12 residues.

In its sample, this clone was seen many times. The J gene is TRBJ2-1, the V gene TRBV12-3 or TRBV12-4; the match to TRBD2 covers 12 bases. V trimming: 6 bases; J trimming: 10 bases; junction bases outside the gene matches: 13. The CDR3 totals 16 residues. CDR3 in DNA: TGTGCCAGCAGACCAGGTTCTAGCGGGAGGGCCGGGGAGCAGTTCTTC. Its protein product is CASRPGSSGRAGEQFF.

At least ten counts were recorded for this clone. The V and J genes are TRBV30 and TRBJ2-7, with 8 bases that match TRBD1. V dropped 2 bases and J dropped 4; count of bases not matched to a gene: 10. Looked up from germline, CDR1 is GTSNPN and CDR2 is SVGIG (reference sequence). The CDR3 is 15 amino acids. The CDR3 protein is CAWSSPGQVKYEQYF. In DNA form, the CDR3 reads TGTGCCTGGAGTTCGCCGGGACAGGTAAAATACGAGCAGTACTTC.

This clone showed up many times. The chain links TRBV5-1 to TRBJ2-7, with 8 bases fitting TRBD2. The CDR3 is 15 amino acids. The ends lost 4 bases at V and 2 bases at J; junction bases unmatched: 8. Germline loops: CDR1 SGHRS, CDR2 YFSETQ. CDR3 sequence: CASSQSSGRPYEQYF. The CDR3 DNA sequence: TGCGCCAGCAGCCAATCTAGCGGGCGCCCCTACGAGCAGTACTTC.

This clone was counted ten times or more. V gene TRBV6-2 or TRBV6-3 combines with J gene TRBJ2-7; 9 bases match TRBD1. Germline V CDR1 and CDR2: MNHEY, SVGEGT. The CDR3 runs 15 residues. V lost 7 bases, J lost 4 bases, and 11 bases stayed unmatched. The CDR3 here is CASKIGTGYWYEQYF. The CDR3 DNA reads TGTGCCAGCAAAATCGGGACAGGGTATTGGTACGAGCAGTACTTC.

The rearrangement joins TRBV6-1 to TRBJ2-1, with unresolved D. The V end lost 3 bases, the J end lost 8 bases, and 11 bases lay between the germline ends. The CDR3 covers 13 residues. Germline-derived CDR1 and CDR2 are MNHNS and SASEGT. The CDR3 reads CASSDSYMDEQFF. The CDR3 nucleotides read TGTGCCAGCAGTGACTCCTACATGGATGAGCAGTTCTTC.

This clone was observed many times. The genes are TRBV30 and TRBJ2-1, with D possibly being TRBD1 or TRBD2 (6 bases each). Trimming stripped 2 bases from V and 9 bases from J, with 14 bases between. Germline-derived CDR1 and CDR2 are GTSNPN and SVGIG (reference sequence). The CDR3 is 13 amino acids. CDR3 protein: CAWSLGGGIEQFF. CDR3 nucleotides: TGTGCCTGGAGTTTAGGAGGGGGAATTGAGCAGTTCTTC.

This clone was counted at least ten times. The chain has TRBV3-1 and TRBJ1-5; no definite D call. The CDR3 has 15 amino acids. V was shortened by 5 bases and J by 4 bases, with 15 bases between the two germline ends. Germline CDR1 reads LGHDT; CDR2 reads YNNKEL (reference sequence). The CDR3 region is CASSLAGQANQPQHF. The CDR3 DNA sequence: TGTGCCAGCAGCTTGGCTGGGCAGGCGAATCAGCCCCAGCATTTT.

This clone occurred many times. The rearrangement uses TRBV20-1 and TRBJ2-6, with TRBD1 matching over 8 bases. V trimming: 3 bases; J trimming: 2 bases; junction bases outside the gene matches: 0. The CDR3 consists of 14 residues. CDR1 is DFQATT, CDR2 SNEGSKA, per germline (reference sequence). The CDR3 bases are TGCAGTGCTAGGGACAGGGCTGGGGCCAACGTCCTGACTTTC. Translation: CSARDRAGANVLTF.

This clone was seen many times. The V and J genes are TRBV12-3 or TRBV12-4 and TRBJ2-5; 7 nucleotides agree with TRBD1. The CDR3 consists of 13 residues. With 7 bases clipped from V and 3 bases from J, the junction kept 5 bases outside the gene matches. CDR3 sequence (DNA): TGTGCCAGCACCTTGGGGACAGAAGAGACCCAGTACTTC. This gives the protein CASTLGTEETQYF.

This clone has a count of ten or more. As DNA, the CDR3 is TGTGCCAGCACAGGTCAATGGGCGGGAGCGGACGAGCAGTACTTC. It is translated as CASTGQWAGADEQYF. The J gene is TRBJ2-7, the V gene TRBV5-8; 7 positions agree with TRBD2. The germline gives CDR1 SGHTS, CDR2 YDEGEE. V gave up 6 bases and J gave up 5 bases; unmatched junction bases: 14. This CDR3 is built from 15 residues.

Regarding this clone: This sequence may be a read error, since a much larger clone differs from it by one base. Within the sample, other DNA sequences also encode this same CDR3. CDR3 DNA sequence: TGTGCCAGCAGCCAAGATCTACTGGCGTACAATGAGCAGTTCTTC. Residues: CASSQDLLAYNEQFF. The chain combines TRBV3-1 with TRBJ2-1; no reliable D call. The germline V gene has CDR1 LGHDT and CDR2 YNNKEL (reference sequence). The V gene lost 0 bases and the J gene lost 4 bases, with 10 bases spanning the gap. CDR3 size: 15 residues.

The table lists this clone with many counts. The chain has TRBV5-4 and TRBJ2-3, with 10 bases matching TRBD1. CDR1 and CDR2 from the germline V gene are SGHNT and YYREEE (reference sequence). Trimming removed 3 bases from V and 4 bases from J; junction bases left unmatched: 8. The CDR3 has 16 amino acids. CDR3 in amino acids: CASSSYLGTGADTQYF. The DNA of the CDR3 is TGTGCCAGCAGCTCCTACTTGGGGACAGGGGCAGATACGCAGTATTTT.

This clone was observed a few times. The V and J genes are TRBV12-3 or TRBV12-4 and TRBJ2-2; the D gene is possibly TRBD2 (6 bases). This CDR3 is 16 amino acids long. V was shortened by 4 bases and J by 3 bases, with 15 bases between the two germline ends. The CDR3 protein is CASSYYSGRDTGELFF. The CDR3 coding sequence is TGTGCCAGCAGTTACTATAGCGGTAGGGACACCGGGGAGCTGTTTTTT.

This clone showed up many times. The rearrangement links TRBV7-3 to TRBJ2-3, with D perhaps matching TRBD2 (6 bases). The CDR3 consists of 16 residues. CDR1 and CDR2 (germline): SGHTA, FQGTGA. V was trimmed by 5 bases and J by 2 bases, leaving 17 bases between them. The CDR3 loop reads CASSPSGGAYTDTQYF. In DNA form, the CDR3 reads TGTGCCAGCAGCCCCTCGGGCGGGGCTTACACAGATACGCAGTATTTT.

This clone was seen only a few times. CDR3 sequence reads: CARSRGVYGYTF. The CDR3 DNA follows: TGTGCCAGATCCCGAGGGGTGTATGGCTACACCTTC. V is TRBV28 and J is TRBJ1-2; possibly TRBD1 for D (5 bases). The CDR3 length is 12 residues. Germline CDR1 is MDHEN and CDR2 is SYDVKM. Trimming stripped 9 bases from V and 5 bases from J, with 13 bases between.